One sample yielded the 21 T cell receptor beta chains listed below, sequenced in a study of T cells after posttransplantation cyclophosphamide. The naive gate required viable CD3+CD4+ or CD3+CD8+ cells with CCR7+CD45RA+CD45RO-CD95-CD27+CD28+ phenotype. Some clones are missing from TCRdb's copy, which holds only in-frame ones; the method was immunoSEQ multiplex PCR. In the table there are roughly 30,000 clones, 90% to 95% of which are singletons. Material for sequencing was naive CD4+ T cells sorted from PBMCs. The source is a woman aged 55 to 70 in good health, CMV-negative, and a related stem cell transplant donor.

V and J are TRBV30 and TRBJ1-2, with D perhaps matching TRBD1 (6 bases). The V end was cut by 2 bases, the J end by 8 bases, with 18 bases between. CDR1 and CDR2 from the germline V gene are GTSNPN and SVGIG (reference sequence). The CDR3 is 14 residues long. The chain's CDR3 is CAWSLLDGGGGYTF. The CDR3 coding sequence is TGTGCCTGGAGTCTCCTGGATGGGGGCGGCGGCTACACCTTC. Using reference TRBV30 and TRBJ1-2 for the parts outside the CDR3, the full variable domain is SQTIHQWPATLVQPVGSPLSLECTVEGTSNPNLYWYRQAAGRGLQLLFYSVGIGQISSEVPQNLSASRPQDRQFILSSKKLLLSDSGFYLCAWSLLDGGGGYTFGSGTRLTVV.

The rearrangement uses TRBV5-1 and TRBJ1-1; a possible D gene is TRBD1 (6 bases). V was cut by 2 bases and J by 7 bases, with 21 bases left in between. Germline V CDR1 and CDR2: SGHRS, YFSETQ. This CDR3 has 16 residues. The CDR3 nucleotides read TGCGCCAGCAGCTTCCAGCCGGACAGTAACTCCGGTGAAGCTTTCTTT. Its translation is CASSFQPDSNSGEAFF.

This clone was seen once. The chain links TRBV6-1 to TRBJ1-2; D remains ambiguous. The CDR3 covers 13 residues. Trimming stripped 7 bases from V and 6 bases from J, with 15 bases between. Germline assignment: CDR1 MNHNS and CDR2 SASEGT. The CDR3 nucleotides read TGTGCCAGCACCCTATCCAACCAGGATGGCTACACCTTC. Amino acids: CASTLSNQDGYTF.

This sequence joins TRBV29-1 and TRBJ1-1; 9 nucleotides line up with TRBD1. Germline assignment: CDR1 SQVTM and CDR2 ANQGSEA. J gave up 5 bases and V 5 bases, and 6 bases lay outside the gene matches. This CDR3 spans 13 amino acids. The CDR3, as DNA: TGCAGCGTTCCCGGACAGGGGCGAACTGAAGCTTTCTTT. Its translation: CSVPGQGRTEAFF.

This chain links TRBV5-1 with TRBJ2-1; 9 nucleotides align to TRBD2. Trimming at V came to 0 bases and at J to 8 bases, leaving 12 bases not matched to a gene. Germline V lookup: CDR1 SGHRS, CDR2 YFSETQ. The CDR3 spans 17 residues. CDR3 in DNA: TGCGCCAGCAGCTTGGGGACAGGCAGCGGGAGGAGGGATGAGCAGTTCTTC. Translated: CASSLGTGSGRRDEQFF.

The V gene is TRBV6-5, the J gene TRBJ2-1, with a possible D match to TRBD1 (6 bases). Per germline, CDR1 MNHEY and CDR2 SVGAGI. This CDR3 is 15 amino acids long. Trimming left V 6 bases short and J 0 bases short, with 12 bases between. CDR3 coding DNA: TGTGCCAGCAGCCGAGACAGGAGCTCCTACAATGAGCAGTTCTTC. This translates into CASSRDRSSYNEQFF.

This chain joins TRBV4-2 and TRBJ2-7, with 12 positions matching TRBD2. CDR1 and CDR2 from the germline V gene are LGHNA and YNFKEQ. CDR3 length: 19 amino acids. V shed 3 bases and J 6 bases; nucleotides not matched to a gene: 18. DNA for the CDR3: TGTGCCAGCAGCCAGATATCCAAGACTAGCGGGAGCAATTTTGTCGAGCAGTACTTC. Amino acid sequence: CASSQISKTSGSNFVEQYF.

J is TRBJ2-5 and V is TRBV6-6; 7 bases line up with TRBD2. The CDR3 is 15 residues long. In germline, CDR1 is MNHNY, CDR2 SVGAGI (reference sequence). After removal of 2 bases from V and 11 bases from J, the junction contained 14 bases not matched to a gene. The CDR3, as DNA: TGTGCCAGCAGTTACGCCCTAGCGGAGCCCGTGGAGCAGTACTTC. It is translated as CASSYALAEPVEQYF.

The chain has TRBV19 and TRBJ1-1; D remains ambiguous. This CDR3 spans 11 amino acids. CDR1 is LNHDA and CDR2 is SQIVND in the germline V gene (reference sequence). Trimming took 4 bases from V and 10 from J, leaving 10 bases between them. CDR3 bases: TGTGCCAGTAGTACGTCCAGCGGAGCTTTCTTT. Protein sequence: CASSTSSGAFF. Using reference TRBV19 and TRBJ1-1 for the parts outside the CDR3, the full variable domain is DGGITQSPKYLFRKEGQNVTLSCEQNLNHDAMYWYRQDPGQGLRLIYYSQIVNDFQKGDIAEGYSVSREKKESFPLTVTSAQKNPTAFYLCASSTSSGAFFGQGTRLTVV.

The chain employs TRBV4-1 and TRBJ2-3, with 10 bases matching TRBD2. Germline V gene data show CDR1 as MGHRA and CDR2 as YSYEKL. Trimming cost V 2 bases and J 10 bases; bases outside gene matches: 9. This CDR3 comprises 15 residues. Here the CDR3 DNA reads TGCGCCAGCAGCCAACCCGGGACTAGCGCCCGAGCGCAGTATTTT. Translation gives CASSQPGTSARAQYF.

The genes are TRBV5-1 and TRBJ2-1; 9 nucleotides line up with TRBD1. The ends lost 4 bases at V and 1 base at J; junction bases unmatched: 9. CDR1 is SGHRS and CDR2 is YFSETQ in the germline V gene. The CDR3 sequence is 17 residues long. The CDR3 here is CASSLQGAGVSYNEQFF. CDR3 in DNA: TGCGCCAGCAGCCTACAGGGGGCCGGGGTTTCCTACAATGAGCAGTTCTTC.

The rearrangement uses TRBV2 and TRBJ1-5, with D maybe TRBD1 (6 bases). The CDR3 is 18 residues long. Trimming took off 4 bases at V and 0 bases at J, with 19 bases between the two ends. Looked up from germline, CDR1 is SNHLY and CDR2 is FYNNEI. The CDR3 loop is CASSVTTGSTYSNQPQHF. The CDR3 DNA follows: TGTGCCAGCAGTGTAACAACAGGGAGTACCTATAGCAATCAGCCCCAGCATTTT.

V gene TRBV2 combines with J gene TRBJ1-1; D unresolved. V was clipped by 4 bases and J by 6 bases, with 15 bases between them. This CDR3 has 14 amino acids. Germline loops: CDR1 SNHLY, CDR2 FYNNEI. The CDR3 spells CASSVGFRSAEAFF. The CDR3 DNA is TGTGCCAGCAGTGTCGGGTTCCGGAGCGCTGAAGCTTTCTTT.

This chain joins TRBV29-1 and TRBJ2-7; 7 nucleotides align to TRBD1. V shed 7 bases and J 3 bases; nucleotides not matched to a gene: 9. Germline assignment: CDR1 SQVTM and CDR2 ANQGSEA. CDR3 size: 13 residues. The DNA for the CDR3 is TGCAGCGCACTCGGACAGGCTGACTACGAGCAGTACTTC. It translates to CSALGQADYEQYF.

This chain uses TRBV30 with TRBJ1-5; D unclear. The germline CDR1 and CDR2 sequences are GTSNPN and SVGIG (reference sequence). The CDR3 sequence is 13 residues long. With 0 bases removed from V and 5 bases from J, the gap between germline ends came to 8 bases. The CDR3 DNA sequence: TGTGCCTGGAGTGTACCCGGGGATCAGCCCCAGCATTTT. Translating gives CAWSVPGDQPQHF.

The CDR3 is CASSQEAGQVNEKLFF. The CDR3 bases are TGCGCCAGCAGCCAAGAAGCGGGACAGGTCAATGAAAAACTGTTTTTT. V gene TRBV4-3 combines with J gene TRBJ1-4; TRBD1 matches 8 bases. The V gene end was trimmed by 0 bases and the J gene end by 5 bases; junction bases not matched to a gene: 5. This CDR3 contains 16 residues. CDR1 and CDR2 from the germline V gene are LGHNA and YSLEER.

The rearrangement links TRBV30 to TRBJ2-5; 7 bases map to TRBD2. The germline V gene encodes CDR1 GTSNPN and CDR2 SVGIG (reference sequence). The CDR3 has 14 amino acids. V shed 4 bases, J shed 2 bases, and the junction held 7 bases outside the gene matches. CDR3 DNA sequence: TGTGCCTGGAACCGGGGAGGGAAACAAGAGACCCAGTACTTC. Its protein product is CAWNRGGKQETQYF.

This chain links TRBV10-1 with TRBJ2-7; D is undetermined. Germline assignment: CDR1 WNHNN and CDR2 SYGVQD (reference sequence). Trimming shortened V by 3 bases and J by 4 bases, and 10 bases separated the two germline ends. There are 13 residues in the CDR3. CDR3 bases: TGCGCCAGCAGTGAAGTTACCGGGTACGAGCAGTACTTC. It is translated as CASSEVTGYEQYF.

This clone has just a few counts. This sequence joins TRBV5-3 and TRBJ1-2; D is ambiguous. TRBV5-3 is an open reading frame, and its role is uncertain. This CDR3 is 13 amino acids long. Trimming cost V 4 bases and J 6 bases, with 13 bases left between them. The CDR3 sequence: CARSLSRGNGYTF. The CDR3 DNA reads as TGTGCCAGAAGCCTGAGTCGAGGGAATGGCTACACCTTC.

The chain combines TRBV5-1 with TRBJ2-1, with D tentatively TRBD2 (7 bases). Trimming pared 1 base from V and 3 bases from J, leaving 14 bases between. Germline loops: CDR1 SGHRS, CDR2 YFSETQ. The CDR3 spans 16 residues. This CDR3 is CASSLNGGPHYNEQFF. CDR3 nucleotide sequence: TGCGCCAGCAGCTTGAACGGGGGGCCTCACTACAATGAGCAGTTCTTC.

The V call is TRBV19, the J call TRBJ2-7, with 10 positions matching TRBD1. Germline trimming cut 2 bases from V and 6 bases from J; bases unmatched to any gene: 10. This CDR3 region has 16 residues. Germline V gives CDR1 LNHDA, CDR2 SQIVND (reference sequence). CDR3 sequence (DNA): TGTGCCAGTAGTATAATACCGGGACAGGGGACTGGCGAGCAGTACTTC. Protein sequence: CASSIIPGQGTGEQYF. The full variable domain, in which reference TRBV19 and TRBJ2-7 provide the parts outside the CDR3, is DGGITQSPKYLFRKEGQNVTLSCEQNLNHDAMYWYRQDPGQGLRLIYYSQIVNDFQKGDIAEGYSVSREKKESFPLTVTSAQKNPTAFYLCASSIIPGQGTGEQYFGPGTRLTVT.